The rows below give T cell receptor beta chains drawn from one sample of a study of blood T cell repertoires in COVID-19. TCRdb's copy holds only in-frame clones and misses some; the assay was immunoSEQ multiplex PCR. Here the sample spans 300,000 to 350,000 clones, around nine tenths being singletons. Sequencing was done on a sample of PBMCs or T cells enriched from blood (not recorded which). These receptors all come from a young man who had recovered from COVID-19. CDR3s include the opening cysteine and the closing phenylalanine or tryptophan. A D gene is named only where the DNA matches it firmly. Not all rows give a size; the values are once, few, many and, for expanded clones, a class.

TRBV5-4	NA	NA	TRBJ1-1	TGTGCCAGCAGCTTGGGGAACAGGGAGATGAACACTGAAGCTTTCTTT	CASSLGNREMNTEAFF
TRBV23-1	NA	NA	TRBJ1-3	TGCGCCAGCAGTCAATTAGCAAACCGGGGGGGGTTCGGAAACACCATATATTTT	CASSQLANRGGFGNTIYF
TRBV5-1	NA	TRBD1	TRBJ2-7	TGCGCCAGCAGCTCGACAGGGGACTCCTACGAGCAGTACTTC	CASSSTGDSYEQYF
TRBV11-2	once	NA	TRBJ2-1	TGTGCCAGCAGCTGGGGGGACAATGAGCAGTTCTTC	CASSWGDNEQFF
TRBV7-2	once	NA	TRBJ1-1	TGTGCCAGCAGCTTATACACAGAGCACACTGAAGCTTTCTTT	CASSLYTEHTEAFF
TRBV5-5	NA	NA	TRBJ2-7	TGTGCCAGCAGCTTGGCCAACGAGCAGTACTTC	CASSLANEQYF
TRBV5-1	NA	NA	TRBJ1-3	TGCGCCAGCAGCTTGGGGGCGTTCTCTGGAAACACCATATATTTT	CASSLGAFSGNTIYF
TRBV2	NA	NA	TRBJ2-1	TGTGCCAGCAGTGAATTGGCAGGGGCTGCCTACAATGAGCAGTTCTTC	CASSELAGAAYNEQFF
TRBV5-4	NA	TRBD2	TRBJ2-1	TGTGCCAGCAGCTTGGACCCCCTTGGACTAGCGGGCAATGAGCAGTTCTTC	CASSLDPLGLAGNEQFF
TRBV21-1	NA	NA	TRBJ2-1	TGTGCCAGCCTAGAGGTAGGATCCGCGCAGTTCTTC	CASLEVGSAQFF
TRBV28	NA	NA	TRBJ2-5	TGTGCCAGCAGTTCAAACGGGGGATGGGAGACCCAGTACTTC	CASSSNGGWETQYF
TRBV5-4	NA	TRBD2	TRBJ2-7	TGTGCCAGCAGCGGGGGGGCCTACGAGCAGTACTTC	CASSGGAYEQYF
TRBV5-8	NA	TRBD1	TRBJ1-6	TGTGCCAGCAGCTTGGACAGGGGGTTTGATAATTCACCCCTCCACTTT	CASSLDRGFDNSPLHF
TRBV27	NA	NA	TRBJ2-1	TGTGCCAGCACGTGGACACACGCATGGGATGAGCAGTTCTTC	CASTWTHAWDEQFF
TRBV2	once	NA	TRBJ1-4	TGTGCCAGCAGTGAACGGCGGGATAATGAAAAACTGTTTTTT	CASSERRDNEKLFF
TRBV7-9	few	NA	TRBJ2-7	TGTGCCAGCAGCGGGCTCCTAACAGGTCCTGACCGCGAGCAGTACTTC	CASSGLLTGPDREQYF
TRBV28	NA	TRBD1	TRBJ2-5	TGTGCCAGCACAGGGGGCGCGGAGGAGACCCAGTACTTC	CASTGGAEETQYF
TRBV7-8	NA	NA	TRBJ2-3	TGTGCCAGCAGCTTAGGACTCCTTAGTACGCAGTATTTT	CASSLGLLSTQYF
TRBV6-4	NA	TRBD1	TRBJ1-2	TGTGCCAGCAGTCCTACTCCCGGGACAGGTTATGGCTACACCTTC	CASSPTPGTGYGYTF
TRBV6-2/TRBV6-3	few	TRBD2	TRBJ2-5	TGTGCCAGCAGTGCCCCGACTAGCGGGGGGGAGATGGTGGAGACCCAGTACTTC	CASSAPTSGGEMVETQYF
TRBV10-2	NA	NA	TRBJ2-1	TGCGCCAGCAGTCTAATTGCTAGTGAGCAGTTCTTC	CASSLIASEQFF
TRBV6-6	NA	TRBD2	TRBJ2-7	TGTGCCAGCAGTTACTCGGGACTAGCGGCCTACGAGCAGTACTTC	CASSYSGLAAYEQYF
TRBV21-1	few	NA	TRBJ1-1	TGTGCCAGCAGCAAAATGGCAGGGCGTAACACTGAAGCTTTCTTT	CASSKMAGRNTEAFF
TRBV20-1	NA	NA	TRBJ2-2	TGCAGTGCTAGTCCCTATGGGAGAACCTTCGGTACCGGGGAGCTGTTTTTT	CSASPYGRTFGTGELFF
TRBV27	NA	TRBD2	TRBJ2-5	TGTGCCACCCATAGCGGGGGGGCCCTCTCAACGGGAGAGACCCAGTACTTC	CATHSGGALSTGETQYF
TRBV6-6	NA	TRBD1	TRBJ1-1	TGTGCCAGCAGTTACTCAAACAGGGGAGAAGCTTTCTTT	CASSYSNRGEAFF
TRBV4-1	NA	TRBD1	TRBJ1-4	TGCGCCAGCAGCCCGTCCGGGACAGGGAATGAAAAACTGTTTTTT	CASSPSGTGNEKLFF
TRBV28	NA	TRBD1	TRBJ1-2	TGTGCCAGCAGTGTATATCGACAGGGGCTCTTCTATGGCTACACCTTC	CASSVYRQGLFYGYTF
TRBV19	NA	NA	TRBJ2-3	TGTGCCAGTAGGGGCAGGAGCACAGATACGCAGTATTTT	CASRGRSTDTQYF
TRBV14	NA	TRBD1	TRBJ1-6	TGTGCCAGCAGCCTTCTCGACAGGGGAAATTCACCCCTCCACTTT	CASSLLDRGNSPLHF
TRBV5-1	NA	TRBD1	TRBJ1-1	TGCGCCAGCAGCTTGGGACAGGGGAGCACTGAAGCTTTCTTT	CASSLGQGSTEAFF
TRBV10-1	NA	NA	TRBJ2-7	TGCGCCAGCAGTCCTAGGAGCTCCTACGAGCAGTACTTC	CASSPRSSYEQYF
TRBV27	NA	NA	TRBJ1-5	TGTGCCAGCAAAGACCCGGGACTTCCTGGGCCCCAGCATTTT	CASKDPGLPGPQHF
TRBV5-1	once	TRBD2	TRBJ2-1	TGCGCCAGCAGCTTACTAGCGGGGAACAATGAGCAGTTCTTC	CASSLLAGNNEQFF
TRBV24-1	once	TRBD1	TRBJ2-3	TGTGCCACCAGTGATTTGCGCACAGGGGAGACAGATACGCAGTATTTT	CATSDLRTGETDTQYF
TRBV27	NA	TRBD1	TRBJ2-7	TGTGCCAGCAGTTTAAGACAGGGCTACGAGCAGTACTTC	CASSLRQGYEQYF
TRBV14	NA	TRBD1	TRBJ2-5	TGTGCCAGCAGCCAAGGCCGACAGGGAAGGCAAGAGACCCAGTACTTC	CASSQGRQGRQETQYF
TRBV30	once	NA	TRBJ1-5	TGTGCCTGGCAGTATAGCAATCAGCCCCAGCATTTT	CAWQYSNQPQHF
TRBV27	NA	NA	TRBJ1-5	TGTGCCAGCACCCCACAGGGAGGCAATCAGCCCCAGCATTTT	CASTPQGGNQPQHF
TRBV27	once	NA	TRBJ1-5	TGTGCCAGCAGTTCCCTTAACAGAGTAAATCAGCCCCAGCATTTT	CASSSLNRVNQPQHF
TRBV5-8	many	NA	TRBJ2-5	TGTGCCAGCAGGCCGGACTTATACCAAGAGACCCAGTACTTC	CASRPDLYQETQYF
TRBV9	NA	NA	TRBJ1-6	TGTGCCAGCAGCCCCGGCGTCGGAGATAATTCACCCCTCCACTTT	CASSPGVGDNSPLHF
TRBV28	NA	NA	TRBJ2-1	TGTGCCAGCAGCCCAATGAATGAGCAGTTCTTC	CASSPMNEQFF
TRBV27	NA	NA	TRBJ1-6	TGTGCCAGCAGTTTATCCAGAAATTCACCCCTCCACTTT	CASSLSRNSPLHF
TRBV5-6	NA	NA	TRBJ2-3	TGTGCCAGCAGCTCGGACAGAACAGATACGCAGTATTTT	CASSSDRTDTQYF
TRBV18	NA	NA	TRBJ1-4	TGTGCCAGCTCCGGGCAGGGGCCAACTAATGAAAAACTGTTTTTT	CASSGQGPTNEKLFF
TRBV4-1	NA	TRBD1	TRBJ1-5	TGCGCCAGCAGCCAGAGGACAGGGGGGCAGCCCCAGCATTTT	CASSQRTGGQPQHF
TRBV18	NA	TRBD1	TRBJ1-3	TGTGCCAGCTCACCACCGACAGGGGGGCCATACTCTGGAAACACCATATATTTT	CASSPPTGGPYSGNTIYF
TRBV19	once	NA	TRBJ2-1	TGTGCCAGTAGTATAATCTCGAGGGTAAATGAGCAGTTCTTC	CASSIISRVNEQFF